The rows below give T cell receptor beta chains drawn from one sample of a study of control samples from healthy donors and cancer patients. Sequencing was performed with immunoSEQ multiplex PCR; in TCRdb, only in-frame clones are kept and a portion is missing. The sample holds under 85,000 clones, 75% to 90% seen once. The sample was PBMCs. These receptors all come from a woman in her fifties or sixties with lung cancer. The CDR3 runs from the conserved cysteine through the conserved F or W. D genes are given only for firm matches.

d_gene	v_gene	j_gene	CDR3nt	CDR3aa
.	TRBV18	TRBJ1-1	TGTGCCAGCTCACCAATGTGGGGAAGTGGAGGGACTGAAGCTTTCTTT	CASSPMWGSGGTEAFF
TRBD2	TRBV11-3	TRBJ2-2	TGTGCCAGCAGCCCCTCCTTGTACTATAGAGCGGGGGGTCACACCGGGGAGCTGTTTTTT	CASSPSLYYRAGGHTGELFF
.	TRBV11-3	TRBJ1-1	TGTGCCAGCAGCTTAGCAGGGAACACTGAAGCTTTCTTT	CASSLAGNTEAFF
.	TRBV11-3	TRBJ1-1	TGTGCCAGCAGCGCGGGACCCTCGAACACTGAAGCTTTCTTT	CASSAGPSNTEAFF
.	TRBV7-9	TRBJ2-3	TGTGCCAGCAGCTTAGACAGGTACACAGATACGCAGTATTTT	CASSLDRYTDTQYF
TRBD1	TRBV12-5	TRBJ1-3	TGTGCTAGTGGTCGAACAGGGGGGAGTATCGCTGGAAACACCATATATTTT	CASGRTGGSIAGNTIYF
.	TRBV12-3/TRBV12-4	TRBJ1-2	TGTGCCAGCAGTTTAGTAGACTATGGCTACACCTTC	CASSLVDYGYTF
.	TRBV5-6	TRBJ1-1	TGTGCCAGCAGTAGGGGTATGAACACTGAAGCTTTCTTT	CASSRGMNTEAFF
.	TRBV7-2	TRBJ2-5	TGTGCCAGCAGCTTAAAGTGGACACCTTACCAAGAGACCCAGTACTTC	CASSLKWTPYQETQYF
.	TRBV29-1	TRBJ1-2	TGCAGCGCCCCAACGGGAGCGCGAGGCTACACCTTC	CSAPTGARGYTF